This T cell receptor beta chain appears in the sequencing data of a study of T-cell reconstitution after alpha-beta-depleted transplantation in children. Germline CDR1 is SGHVS and CDR2 is FQNEAQ. CDR3 length: 13 amino acids. J gave up 5 bases and V 6 bases, and 5 bases lay outside the gene matches. The library targeted TCRbeta and was prepared with unique molecular identifiers. TCRdb redid the calling of the PCR reads with MiXCR, one entry per CDR3 protein. The table lists a few hundred thousand distinct CDR3 sequences, around 9.6% of them singletons. This clonotype was observed a few times. This receptor was taken from a human donor who donated a stem cell graft to a child with SCID. The V gene is TRBV7-8, the J gene TRBJ1-2, with TRBD1 matching 8 bases. The sequenced sample was PBMCs from the stem cell graft donor, obtained from the stem cell graft. The CDR3 loop is CASRDRDPYGYTF. The CDR3 nucleotides are TGTGCCAGCAGGGACAGGGACCCTTATGGCTACACCTTC.